The 14 T cell receptor beta chains below all came from one sample that was sequenced in a study of T cells in localized non-small cell lung cancer. The data were produced by immunoSEQ multiplex PCR, yet TCRdb's version contains in-frame clones alone and is incomplete. Of around 8,000 clones in the sample, under 30% were seen once. The source was lung tumor tissue, collected before any cancer treatment. These receptors all come from a man aged 35-75 years with stage III squamous cell lung carcinoma.

The rearrangement joins TRBV28 to TRBJ2-1; the match to TRBD1 covers 7 bases. Germline values: CDR1 MDHEN, CDR2 SYDVKM. The CDR3 totals 16 residues. J was trimmed by 3 bases and V by 2 bases; bases with no gene match: 7. The CDR3 DNA is TGTGCCAGCAGTTTAATGGGACAGCCTATCTACAATGAGCAGTTCTTC. Amino acid sequence: CASSLMGQPIYNEQFF.

The chain couples TRBV28 to TRBJ2-6; 7 bases match TRBD2. The germline CDR1 and CDR2 sequences are MDHEN and SYDVKM. The CDR3 has 22 amino acids. The ends lost 2 bases at V and 0 bases at J; junction bases unmatched: 19. CDR3 loop: CASSLPYGGDGRLSSGANVLTF. The CDR3 bases are TGTGCCAGCAGTTTACCATATGGGGGGGACGGCAGGTTAAGCTCTGGGGCCAACGTCCTGACTTTC.

The chain carries TRBV11-3 and TRBJ1-2; TRBD1 might be the D (6 bases). Germline V gene sequence: CDR1 SGHNT, CDR2 YENEEA. V lost 7 bases, J lost 4 bases, and 16 bases lay in between. CDR3 size: 14 residues. For the CDR3, the DNA is TGTGCCAGCAACCGGGACACTGAAGTCTATGGCTACACCTTC. This sequence encodes CASNRDTEVYGYTF. Full variable domain (outside the CDR3, taken from reference TRBV11-3 and TRBJ1-2): EAGVVQSPRYKIIEKKQPVAFWCNPISGHNTLYWYLQNLGQGPELLIRYENEEAVDDSQLPKDRFSAERLKGVDSTLKIQPAELGDSAVYLCASNRDTEVYGYTFGSGTRLTVV.

The chain has TRBV11-3 and TRBJ1-5; D not certain. The CDR3 consists of 15 residues. CDR1 and CDR2 from the germline V gene are SGHNT and YENEEA. V was trimmed by 0 bases and J by 4 bases, leaving 10 bases between them. The CDR3 reads CASSLDTVLNQPQHF. CDR3 DNA sequence: TGTGCCAGCAGCTTAGACACGGTTTTAAATCAGCCCCAGCATTTT.

In this sample, this clone turned up a few times. This chain uses TRBV11-3 with TRBJ2-2; D gene unclear. V was cut by 2 bases and J by 0 bases, with 10 bases left in between. Germline V gene data show CDR1 as SGHNT and CDR2 as YENEEA. There are 16 residues in the CDR3. For the CDR3, the DNA is TGTGCCAGCAGCTTAATGGTCATCACGAACACCGGGGAGCTGTTTTTT. It codes for CASSLMVITNTGELFF. Based on the CDR3 plus reference TRBV11-3 and TRBJ2-2, the full variable domain is EAGVVQSPRYKIIEKKQPVAFWCNPISGHNTLYWYLQNLGQGPELLIRYENEEAVDDSQLPKDRFSAERLKGVDSTLKIQPAELGDSAVYLCASSLMVITNTGELFFGEGSRLTVL.

The V and J genes are TRBV18 and TRBJ1-2, with a weak D call TRBD1 (6 bases). V lost 0 bases, J lost 5 bases, and 10 bases lay in between. Germline V gene sequence: CDR1 KGHSH, CDR2 LQKENI. The CDR3 extends over 14 amino acids. The CDR3 spells CASSPPPTGYGYTF. CDR3 nucleotides: TGTGCCAGCTCACCACCCCCGACAGGATATGGCTACACCTTC.

The chain uses TRBV9 and TRBJ2-5; 13 bases match TRBD2. V shed 2 bases, J shed 5 bases, and the junction held 3 bases outside the gene matches. Germline lookup yields CDR1 SGDLS and CDR2 YYNGEE. The CDR3 sequence is 15 residues long. This CDR3 reads CASSVGTSGVETQYF. CDR3 nucleotides: TGTGCCAGCAGCGTCGGGACTAGCGGGGTTGAGACCCAGTACTTC. The whole variable domain, filled in from reference TRBV9 and TRBJ2-5, reads DSGVTQTPKHLITATGQRVTLRCSPRSGDLSVYWYQQSLDQGLQFLIQYYNGEERAKGNILERFSAQQFPDLHSELNLSSLELGDSALYFCASSVGTSGVETQYFGPGTRLLVL.

The chain employs TRBV10-2 and TRBJ2-2; D may be TRBD2 (5 bases). V lost 6 bases to trimming and J lost 4 bases, with 15 bases between them. The CDR3 consists of 15 residues. The V gene's germline CDR1 is WSHSY and CDR2 SAAADI. The CDR3 bases are TGCGCCAGCAGGGTGAGCGGAGACGGCACCGGGGAGCTGTTTTTT. Amino acids: CASRVSGDGTGELFF.

CDR3 loop: CASSVEQNYGYTF. CDR3 nucleotides: TGTGCCAGCAGCGTAGAACAGAACTATGGCTACACCTTC. The gene calls are TRBV9 and TRBJ1-2; D is unresolved. The CDR3 contains 13 residues. V was trimmed by 0 bases and J by 2 bases, leaving 5 bases between them. CDR1 and CDR2 (germline): SGDLS, YYNGEE.

The chain recombines TRBV11-3 with TRBJ2-2; D gene ambiguous. Trimming stripped 7 bases from V and 1 base from J, with 16 bases between. CDR1 is SGHNT, CDR2 YENEEA, per germline. The CDR3 length is 16 residues. This chain's CDR3 is CASTASGRRNTGELFF. The CDR3 DNA sequence: TGTGCCAGCACCGCATCGGGCCGGCGGAACACCGGGGAGCTGTTTTTT. Full variable domain (remainder filled in from reference TRBV11-3 and TRBJ2-2): EAGVVQSPRYKIIEKKQPVAFWCNPISGHNTLYWYLQNLGQGPELLIRYENEEAVDDSQLPKDRFSAERLKGVDSTLKIQPAELGDSAVYLCASTASGRRNTGELFFGEGSRLTVL.

Within the sample, this clone is medium-sized (0.01 to 0.1%). The chain links TRBV11-3 to TRBJ2-7; unclear D gene. Trimming pared 0 bases from V and 5 bases from J, leaving 11 bases between. The CDR3 spans 14 residues. CDR1 SGHNT and CDR2 YENEEA come from the germline V gene. Written as DNA, the CDR3 is TGTGCCAGCAGCTTAGACTCCCAGGCCAACGAGCAGTACTTC. Its translation: CASSLDSQANEQYF.

This clone occurred once. CDR3 in DNA: TGCAGCGTTCTTGGACAGGGAGGCTATGGCTACACCTTC. As protein: CSVLGQGGYGYTF. V is TRBV29-1 and J is TRBJ1-2; TRBD1 agrees at 8 bases. Germline CDR1 SQVTM, CDR2 ANQGSEA. V gave up 5 bases and J gave up 4 bases; unmatched junction bases: 6. This CDR3 has 13 amino acids. Full variable domain (remainder filled in from reference TRBV29-1 and TRBJ1-2): SAVISQKPSRDICQRGTSLTIQCQVDSQVTMMFWYRQQPGQSLTLIATANQGSEATYESGFVIDKFPISRPNLTFSTLTVSNMSPEDSSIYLCSVLGQGGYGYTFGSGTRLTVV.

The chain is built from TRBV6-8 and TRBJ2-6, with TRBD1 matching over 8 bases. V shed 3 bases and J 2 bases; nucleotides not matched to a gene: 15. The CDR3 is 20 amino acids. CDR1 and CDR2 from the germline V gene are MNHGY and SAAAGT. CDR3 loop: CASSYGLGLSGGTGANVLTF. CDR3 DNA: TGTGCCAGCAGTTATGGCCTGGGACTCTCAGGGGGCACTGGGGCCAACGTCCTGACTTTC.

V usage is TRBV28 and J usage is TRBJ2-7; 10 bases match TRBD2. J was trimmed by 2 bases and V by 2 bases; bases with no gene match: 9. The CDR3 runs 17 residues. Germline V gives CDR1 MDHEN, CDR2 SYDVKM. CDR3 protein: CASSLGAGGPGAYEQYF. CDR3 bases: TGTGCCAGCAGTTTAGGAGCGGGGGGGCCTGGCGCCTACGAGCAGTACTTC.